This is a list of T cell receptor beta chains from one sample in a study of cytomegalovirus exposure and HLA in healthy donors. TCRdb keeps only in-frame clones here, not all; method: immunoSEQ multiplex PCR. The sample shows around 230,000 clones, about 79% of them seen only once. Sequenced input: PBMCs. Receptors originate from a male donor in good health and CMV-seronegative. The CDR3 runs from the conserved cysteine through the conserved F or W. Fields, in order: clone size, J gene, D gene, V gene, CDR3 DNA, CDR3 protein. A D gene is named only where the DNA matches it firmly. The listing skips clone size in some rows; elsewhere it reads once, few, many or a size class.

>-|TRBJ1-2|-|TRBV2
TGTGCCAGCAGTGAATCCCGGGACACGAAAAACTATGGCTACACCTTC
CASSESRDTKNYGYTF
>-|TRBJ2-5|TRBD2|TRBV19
TGTGCCAGTAACCCGGGGGGGACCCAACAAGAGACCCAGTACTTC
CASNPGGTQQETQYF
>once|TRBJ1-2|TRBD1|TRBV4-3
TGCGCCAGCAGCCAAGATCGCAGGACAGGGGGCGGGGTGATTGATGGCTACACCTTC
CASSQDRRTGGGVIDGYTF
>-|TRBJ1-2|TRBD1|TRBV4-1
TGCGCCAGCAGCCCTAGACAGGGGGACTATGGCTACACCTTC
CASSPRQGDYGYTF
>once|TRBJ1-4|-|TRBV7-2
TGTGCCAGCAGCTTAGACAGTAATAATGAAAAACTGTTTTTT
CASSLDSNNEKLFF
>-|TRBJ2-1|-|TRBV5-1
TGCGCCAGCAGCCAAGACTCGGAACTTAGCTCCTACAATGAGCAGTTCTTC
CASSQDSELSSYNEQFF
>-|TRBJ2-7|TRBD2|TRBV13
TGTGCCAGCAGCTTAGGCCTTGGGAGGGCCGCGTACGAGCAGTACTTC
CASSLGLGRAAYEQYF
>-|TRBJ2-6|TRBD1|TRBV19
TGTGCCAGTAGTATTACAGGGGGCGAAGGGGCCAACGTCCTGACTTTC
CASSITGGEGANVLTF
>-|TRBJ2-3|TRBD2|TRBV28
TGTGCCAGCAGTTTGCTCCTCGCGGGAGTTGGAGATACGCAGTATTTT
CASSLLLAGVGDTQYF
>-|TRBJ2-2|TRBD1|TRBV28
TGTGCCAGCAGGACAGGGCCCCCATTGGAGCTGTTTTTT
CASRTGPPLELFF
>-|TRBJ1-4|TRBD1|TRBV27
TGTGCCAGCAGGAAGACAGGGGAGAATGAAAAACTGTTTTTT
CASRKTGENEKLFF
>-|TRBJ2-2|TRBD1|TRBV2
TGTGCCAGCAGCGGGACAGCAAGGGACACCGGGGAGCTGTTTTTT
CASSGTARDTGELFF
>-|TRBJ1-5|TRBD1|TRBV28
TGTGCCAGCAGTCTGATTCGGGACAGGGGGAACAGAGGAGGTCAGCCCCAGCATTTT
CASSLIRDRGNRGGQPQHF
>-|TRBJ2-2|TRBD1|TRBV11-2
TGTGCCAGCAGCTTAGGTACCACAGGGGTTACCGGGGAGCTGTTTTTT
CASSLGTTGVTGELFF
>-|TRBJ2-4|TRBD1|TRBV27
TGTGCCAGCAGTTTCCAGGGGGAAGCCAAAAACATTCAGTACTTC
CASSFQGEAKNIQYF
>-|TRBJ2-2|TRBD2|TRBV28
TGTGCCAGCAGTCCCTTCACTAGCGGGGGGGGAGAGAACGGGGAGCTGTTTTTT
CASSPFTSGGGENGELFF
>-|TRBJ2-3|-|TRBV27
TGTGCCAGCAGTCTCCCCCAGGGAGATACGCAGTATTTT
CASSLPQGDTQYF
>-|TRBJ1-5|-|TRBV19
TGTGCCAGTAGTACAGGGGTGGGCAATCAGCCCCAGCATTTT
CASSTGVGNQPQHF
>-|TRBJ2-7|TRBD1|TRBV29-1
TGCAGCGTTGAAGATCCAGGGGGCCCAACCTACGAGCAGCACTTC
CSVEDPGGPTYEQHF
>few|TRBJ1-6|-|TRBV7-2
TGTGCCAGCAGCTTACGGCAGGGTGAACTTTACTCCTATAATTCACCCCTCCACTTT
CASSLRQGELYSYNSPLHF
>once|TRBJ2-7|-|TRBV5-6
TGTGCCAGCAGCTTATCAGGGGAAGAGCAGTACTTC
CASSLSGEEQYF
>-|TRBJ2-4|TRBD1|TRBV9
TGTGCCAGCAGCGTAGCCGGGACAGGGTTCAACATTCAGTACTTC
CASSVAGTGFNIQYF
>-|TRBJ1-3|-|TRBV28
TGTGCCAGCAGTACAGGGAGCTCTGGAAACACCATATATTTT
CASSTGSSGNTIYF
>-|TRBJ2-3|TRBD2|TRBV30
TGTGCCTGGAGTGTGCTCGGCGGGGGGGGCACAGATACGCAGTATTTT
CAWSVLGGGGTDTQYF
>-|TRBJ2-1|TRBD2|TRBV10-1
TGCGCCAGCAGTGGACTAGCGGAGACCTACAATGAGCAGTTCTTC
CASSGLAETYNEQFF
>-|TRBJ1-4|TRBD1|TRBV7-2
TGTGCCAGCAGCTTAGTCGGGACAGGGTACCTTGCAACTAATGAAAAACTGTTTTTT
CASSLVGTGYLATNEKLFF
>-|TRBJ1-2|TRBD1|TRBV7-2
TGTGCCAGCAGCTTAGGAGGGACAGGGGTAGGCTACACCTTC
CASSLGGTGVGYTF
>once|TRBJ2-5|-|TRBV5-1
TGCGCCAGCAGCTTGGCTCGGAGTCCCACGGAGACCCAGTACTTC
CASSLARSPTETQYF
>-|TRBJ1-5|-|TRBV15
TGTGCCACCAGCAGAGTCGGGGAAGGTCAGCCCCAGCATTTT
CATSRVGEGQPQHF
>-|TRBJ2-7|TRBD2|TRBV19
TGTGCCAGTAGTGCCCACCTATTAGCGGGAGGTTACGAGCAGTACTTC
CASSAHLLAGGYEQYF
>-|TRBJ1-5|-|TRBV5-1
TGCGCCAGCAGCCCCGGGGGGATAGATCAGCCCCAGCATTTT
CASSPGGIDQPQHF
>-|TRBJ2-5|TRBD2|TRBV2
TGTGCCAGCAGTCGGGACGGGACGGGGGGGACCCAGTACTTC
CASSRDGTGGTQYF
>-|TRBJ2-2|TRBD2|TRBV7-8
TGTGCCAGCAGCTTGCAGGGGACTAGCAGAGCCGGGGAGCTGTTTTTT
CASSLQGTSRAGELFF
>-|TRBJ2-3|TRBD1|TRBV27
TGTGCCAGCAGTTTAGAGGGGGGACAGGGTGGAACAGATACGCAGTATTTT
CASSLEGGQGGTDTQYF
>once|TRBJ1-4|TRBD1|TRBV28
TGTGCCAGCATCTCCCCTCCCGCAGGGGGCTTCGAAAAACTGTTTTTT
CASISPPAGGFEKLFF
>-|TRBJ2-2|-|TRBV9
TGTGCCAGCAGCGCTGCGGGGACTCCGAACACCGGGGAGCTGTTTTTT
CASSAAGTPNTGELFF
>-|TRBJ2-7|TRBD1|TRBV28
TGTGCCAGCAGTTTGACAGGGACCCTCTACTACGAGCAGTACTTC
CASSLTGTLYYEQYF
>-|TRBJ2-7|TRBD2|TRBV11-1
TGTGCCAGCAGCGGGGGGGGAGTCGAGCAGTACTTC
CASSGGGVEQYF
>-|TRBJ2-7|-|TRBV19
TGTGCCAGTAGTATGGTAGGGGACTCCTACGAGCAGTACTTC
CASSMVGDSYEQYF
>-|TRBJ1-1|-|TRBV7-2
TGTGCCAGCAGCTTCAGGGGTGGCACTGAAGCTTTCTTT
CASSFRGGTEAFF
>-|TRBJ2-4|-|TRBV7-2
TGTGCCAGCAGCTGGGGATCAGGGCACGGGGCCAAAAACATTCAGTACTTC
CASSWGSGHGAKNIQYF
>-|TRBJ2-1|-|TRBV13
TGTGCCAGCAGCTCCGACTCGGACAGACGTAATGAGCAGTTCTTC
CASSSDSDRRNEQFF
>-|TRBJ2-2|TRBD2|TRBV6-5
TGTGCCAGCAGTTACACGGGGGGGGGCACCGGGGAGCTGTTTTTT
CASSYTGGGTGELFF
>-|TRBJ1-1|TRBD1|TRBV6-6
TGTGCCAGCAGGAGGACAGGGGAAAAAGCTTTCTTT
CASRRTGEKAFF
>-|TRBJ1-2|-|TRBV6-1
TGTGCCAGCACAGGTTCAGGTCTCTATGGCTACACCTTC
CASTGSGLYGYTF
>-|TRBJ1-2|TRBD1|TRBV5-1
TGCGCCAGCAGCAGGGACAGGGTCCCATATGGCTACACCTTC
CASSRDRVPYGYTF
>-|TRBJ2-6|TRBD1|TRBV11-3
TGTGCCAGCAGCTTACACAGGGGGCCGGGAGTTGGGGCCAACGTCCTGACTTTC
CASSLHRGPGVGANVLTF
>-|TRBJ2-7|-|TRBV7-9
TGTGCCAGCAGCTTAGATAGCAACGAGCAGTACTTC
CASSLDSNEQYF
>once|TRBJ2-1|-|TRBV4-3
TGCGCCAGCAGCCATTTAGATGAGGAGCAGTTCTTC
CASSHLDEEQFF
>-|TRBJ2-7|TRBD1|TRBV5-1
TGCGCCAGCAGCTTGGGCGAGGGGACAGGGGTACACGAGCAGTACTTC
CASSLGEGTGVHEQYF
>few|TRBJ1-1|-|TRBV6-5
TGTGCCAGCAGTTACTGGGAGGGGGCTGAAGCTTTCTTT
CASSYWEGAEAFF
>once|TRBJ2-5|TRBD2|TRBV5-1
TGCGCCAGCAGCTTGGCGGGGAGGGGACAAGAGACCCAGTACTTC
CASSLAGRGQETQYF
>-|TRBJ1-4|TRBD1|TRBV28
TGTGCCAGCAGCGGACAGGGGGCTGAAAAACTGTTTTTT
CASSGQGAEKLFF
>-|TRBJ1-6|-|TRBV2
TGTGCCAGCACGAGGACATTTGATTCACCCCTCCACTTT
CASTRTFDSPLHF
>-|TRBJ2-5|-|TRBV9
TGTGCCAGCAGTCGCGCTCCAGGGGTAGAGACCCAGTACTTC
CASSRAPGVETQYF
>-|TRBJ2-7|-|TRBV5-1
TGCGCCAGCAGCCCCCGGGTTAGCTCCTACGAGCAGTACTTC
CASSPRVSSYEQYF
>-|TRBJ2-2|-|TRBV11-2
TGTGCCAGCAGCTTAGTGACAGGAGGACTGGACGGGGAGCTGTTTTTT
CASSLVTGGLDGELFF
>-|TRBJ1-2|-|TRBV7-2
TGTGCCAGCAGCTTAATTAGCCAACCAAACGGGGTTGGTAACACCTTC
CASSLISQPNGVGNTF